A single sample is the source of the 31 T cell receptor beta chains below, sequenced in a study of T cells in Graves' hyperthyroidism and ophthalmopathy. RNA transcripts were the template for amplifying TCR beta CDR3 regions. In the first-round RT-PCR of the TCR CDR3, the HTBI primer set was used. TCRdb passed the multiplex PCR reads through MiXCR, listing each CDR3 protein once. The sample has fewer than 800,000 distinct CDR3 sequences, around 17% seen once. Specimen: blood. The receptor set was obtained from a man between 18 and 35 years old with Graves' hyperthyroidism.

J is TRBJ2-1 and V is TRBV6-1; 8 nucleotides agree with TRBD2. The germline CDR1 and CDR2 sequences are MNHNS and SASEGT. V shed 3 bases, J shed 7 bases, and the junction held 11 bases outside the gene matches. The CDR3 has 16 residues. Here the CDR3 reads CASSDFGRGESNEQFF. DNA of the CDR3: TGTGCCAGCAGTGATTTTGGGCGGGGGGAATCAAATGAGCAGTTCTTC.

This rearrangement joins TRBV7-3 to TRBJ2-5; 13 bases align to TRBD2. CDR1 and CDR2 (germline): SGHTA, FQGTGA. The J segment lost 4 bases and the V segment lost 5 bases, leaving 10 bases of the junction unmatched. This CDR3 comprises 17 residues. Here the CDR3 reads CASSPGLAGRGAETQYF. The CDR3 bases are TGTGCCAGCAGCCCGGGACTAGCGGGAAGAGGGGCAGAGACCCAGTACTTC.

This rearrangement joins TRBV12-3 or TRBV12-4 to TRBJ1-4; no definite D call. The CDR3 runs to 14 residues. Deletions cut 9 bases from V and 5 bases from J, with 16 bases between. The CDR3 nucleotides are TGTGCCAGTACGACGGCTGCTGAAAATGAAAAACTGTTTTTT. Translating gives CASTTAAENEKLFF.

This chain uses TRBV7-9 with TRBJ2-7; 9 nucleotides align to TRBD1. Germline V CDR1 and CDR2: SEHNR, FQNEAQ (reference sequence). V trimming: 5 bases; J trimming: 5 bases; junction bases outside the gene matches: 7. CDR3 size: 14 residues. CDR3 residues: CASSGTGGGNEQYF. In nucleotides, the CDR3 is TGTGCCAGCAGCGGTACAGGGGGCGGGAACGAGCAGTACTTC.

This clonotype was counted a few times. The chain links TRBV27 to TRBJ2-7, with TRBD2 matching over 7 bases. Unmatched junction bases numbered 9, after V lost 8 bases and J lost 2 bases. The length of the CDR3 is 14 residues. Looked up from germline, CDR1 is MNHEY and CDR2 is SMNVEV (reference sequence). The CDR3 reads CASSSGVPPYEQYF. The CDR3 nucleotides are TGTGCCAGCTCTAGCGGAGTCCCCCCCTACGAGCAGTACTTC.

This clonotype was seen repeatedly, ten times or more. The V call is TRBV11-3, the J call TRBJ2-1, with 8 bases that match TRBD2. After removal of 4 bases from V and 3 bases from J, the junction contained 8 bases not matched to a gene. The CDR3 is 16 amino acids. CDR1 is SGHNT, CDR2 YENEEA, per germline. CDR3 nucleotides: TGTGCCAGCAGCTCCTTAGCGGGACGGTACTACAATGAGCAGTTCTTC. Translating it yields CASSSLAGRYYNEQFF.

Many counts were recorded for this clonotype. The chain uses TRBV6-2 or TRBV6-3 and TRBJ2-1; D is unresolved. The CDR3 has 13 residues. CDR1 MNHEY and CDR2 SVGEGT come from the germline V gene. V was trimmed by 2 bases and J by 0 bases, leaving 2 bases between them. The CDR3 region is CASSYASYNEQFF. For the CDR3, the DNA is TGTGCCAGCAGTTACGCCTCCTACAATGAGCAGTTCTTC.

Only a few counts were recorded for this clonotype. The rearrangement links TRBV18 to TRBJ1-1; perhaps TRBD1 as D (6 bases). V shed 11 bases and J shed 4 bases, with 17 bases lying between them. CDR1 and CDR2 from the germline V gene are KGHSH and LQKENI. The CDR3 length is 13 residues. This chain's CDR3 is CASLPRGSTEAFF. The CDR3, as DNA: TGTGCCTCCCTTCCCAGGGGCAGCACTGAAGCTTTCTTT. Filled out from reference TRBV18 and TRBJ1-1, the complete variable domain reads NAGVMQNPRHLVRRRGQEARLRCSPMKGHSHVYWYRQLPEEGLKFMVYLQKENIIDESGMPKERFSAEFPKEGPSILRIQQVVRGDSAAYFCASLPRGSTEAFFGQGTRLTVV.

The CDR3 region has the DNA TGCAGTGCTAGAGATGCGGCGAACTATGGCTACACCTTC. This sequence encodes CSARDAANYGYTF. The chain recombines TRBV20-1 with TRBJ1-2; D gene unclear. The CDR3 covers 13 residues. The V end lost 0 bases, the J end lost 2 bases, and 7 bases lay between the germline ends. Germline V CDR1 and CDR2: DFQATT, SNEGSKA (reference sequence).

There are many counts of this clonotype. CDR3 DNA sequence: TGTGCCAGCAGTGAAACAGGGGCGGATCGGGGCGAGCAGTACTTC. Amino acids: CASSETGADRGEQYF. The chain employs TRBV6-1 and TRBJ2-7, with 7 bases lining up with TRBD1. The V gene's germline CDR1 is MNHNS and CDR2 SASEGT. V trimming: 2 bases; J trimming: 6 bases; junction bases outside the gene matches: 10. CDR3 length: 15 amino acids.

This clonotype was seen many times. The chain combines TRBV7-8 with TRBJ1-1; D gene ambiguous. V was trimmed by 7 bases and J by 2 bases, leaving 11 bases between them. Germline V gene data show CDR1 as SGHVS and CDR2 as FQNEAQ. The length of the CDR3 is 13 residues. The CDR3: CASTRQTNTEAFF. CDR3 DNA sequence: TGTGCCAGCACGCGGCAGACTAACACTGAAGCTTTCTTT.

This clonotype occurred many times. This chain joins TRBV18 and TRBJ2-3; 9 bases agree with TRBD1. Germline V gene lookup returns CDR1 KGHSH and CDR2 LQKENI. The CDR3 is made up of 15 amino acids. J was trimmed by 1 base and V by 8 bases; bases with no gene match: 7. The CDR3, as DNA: TGTGCCAGCAGTTCACAGGGGGCCGGCACAGATACGCAGTATTTT. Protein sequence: CASSSQGAGTDTQYF.

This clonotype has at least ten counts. CDR3 amino acids: CASSPPTGSSYEQYF. In DNA, the CDR3 is TGTGCCAGCTCACCACCGACAGGGAGCTCCTACGAGCAGTACTTC. The chain joins TRBV18 to TRBJ2-7; the match to TRBD1 covers 7 bases. The germline CDR1 and CDR2 sequences are KGHSH and LQKENI. The length of the CDR3 is 15 residues. The J segment lost 0 bases and the V segment lost 0 bases, leaving 2 bases of the junction unmatched.

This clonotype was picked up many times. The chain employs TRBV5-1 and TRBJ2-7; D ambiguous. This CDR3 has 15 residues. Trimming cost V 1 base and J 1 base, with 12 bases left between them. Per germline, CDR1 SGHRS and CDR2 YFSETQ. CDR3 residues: CASSLRPGRSYEQYF. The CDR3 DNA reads TGCGCCAGCAGCTTGCGTCCAGGCCGATCCTACGAGCAGTACTTC.

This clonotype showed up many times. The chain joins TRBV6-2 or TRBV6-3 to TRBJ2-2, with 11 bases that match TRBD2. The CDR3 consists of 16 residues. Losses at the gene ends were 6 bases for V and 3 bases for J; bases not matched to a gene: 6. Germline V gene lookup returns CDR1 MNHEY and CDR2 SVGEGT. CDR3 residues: CASRSGLAGYTGELFF. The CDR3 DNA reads TGTGCCAGCAGATCCGGACTAGCGGGTTACACCGGGGAGCTGTTTTTT.

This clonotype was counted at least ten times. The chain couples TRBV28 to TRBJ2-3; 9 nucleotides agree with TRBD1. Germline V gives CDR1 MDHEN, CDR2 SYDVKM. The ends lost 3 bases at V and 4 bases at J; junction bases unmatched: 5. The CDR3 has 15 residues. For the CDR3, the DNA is TGTGCCAGCAGTTTCGGGACAGGGAATGCAGATACGCAGTATTTT. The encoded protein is CASSFGTGNADTQYF.

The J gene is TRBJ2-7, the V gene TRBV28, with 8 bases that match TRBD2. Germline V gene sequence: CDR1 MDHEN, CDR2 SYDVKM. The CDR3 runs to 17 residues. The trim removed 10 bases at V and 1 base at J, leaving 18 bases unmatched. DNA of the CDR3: TGTGCCACCTCTTTCCCCCCGACTAGCGAAATTTCCTACGAGCAGTACTTC. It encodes CATSFPPTSEISYEQYF.

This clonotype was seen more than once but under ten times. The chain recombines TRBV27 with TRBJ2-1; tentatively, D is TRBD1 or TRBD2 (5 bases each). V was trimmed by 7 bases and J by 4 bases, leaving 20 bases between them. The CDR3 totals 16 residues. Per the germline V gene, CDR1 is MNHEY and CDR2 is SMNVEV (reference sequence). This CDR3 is CASTHSGLADYNEQFF. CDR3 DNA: TGTGCCAGCACCCATTCAGGGCTAGCAGATTACAATGAGCAGTTCTTC.

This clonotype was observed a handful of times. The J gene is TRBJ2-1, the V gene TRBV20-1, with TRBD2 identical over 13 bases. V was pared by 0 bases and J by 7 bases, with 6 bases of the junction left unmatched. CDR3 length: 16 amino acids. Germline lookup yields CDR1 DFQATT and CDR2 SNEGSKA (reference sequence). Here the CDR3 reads CSARDPRLAGGNEQFF. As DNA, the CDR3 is TGCAGTGCTAGAGATCCGAGACTAGCGGGAGGAAATGAGCAGTTCTTC.

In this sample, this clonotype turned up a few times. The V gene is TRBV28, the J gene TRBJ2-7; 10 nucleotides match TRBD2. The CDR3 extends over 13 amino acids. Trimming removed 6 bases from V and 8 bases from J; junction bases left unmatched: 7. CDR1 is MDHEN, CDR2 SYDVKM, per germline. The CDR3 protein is CASSPGLAIKQYF. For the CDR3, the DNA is TGTGCCAGCAGCCCGGGACTAGCGATTAAGCAGTACTTC.

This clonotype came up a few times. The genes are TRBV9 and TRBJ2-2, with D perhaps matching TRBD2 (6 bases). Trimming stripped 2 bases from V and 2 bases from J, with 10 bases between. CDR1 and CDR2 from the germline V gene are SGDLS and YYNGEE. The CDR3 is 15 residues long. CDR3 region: CASSVGLENTGELFF. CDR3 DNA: TGTGCCAGCAGCGTGGGACTGGAAAACACCGGGGAGCTGTTTTTT.

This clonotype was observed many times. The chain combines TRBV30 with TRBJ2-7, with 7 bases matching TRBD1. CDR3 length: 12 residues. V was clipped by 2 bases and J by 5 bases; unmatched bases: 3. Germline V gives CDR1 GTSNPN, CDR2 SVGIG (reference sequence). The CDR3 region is CAWSRGLDEQYF. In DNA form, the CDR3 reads TGTGCCTGGAGTAGGGGGCTGGACGAGCAGTACTTC.

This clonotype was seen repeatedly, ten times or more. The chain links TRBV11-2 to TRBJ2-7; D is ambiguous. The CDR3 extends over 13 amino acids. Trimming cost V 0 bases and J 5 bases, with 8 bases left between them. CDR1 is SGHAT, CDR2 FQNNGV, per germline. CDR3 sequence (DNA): TGTGCCAGCAGCTTAGAGGCTAGAAACGAGCAGTACTTC. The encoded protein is CASSLEARNEQYF.

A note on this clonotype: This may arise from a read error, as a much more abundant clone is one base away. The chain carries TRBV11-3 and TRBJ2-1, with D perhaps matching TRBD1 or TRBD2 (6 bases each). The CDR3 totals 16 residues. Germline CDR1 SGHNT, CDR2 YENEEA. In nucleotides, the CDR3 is TGTGCCAGCAGCTTAGTGATCGGGGGCTCCTACAATGAGCCGTTCTTC. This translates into CASSLVIGGSYNEPFF. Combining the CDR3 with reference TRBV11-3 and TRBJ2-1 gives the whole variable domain EAGVVQSPRYKIIEKKQPVAFWCNPISGHNTLYWYLQNLGQGPELLIRYENEEAVDDSQLPKDRFSAERLKGVDSTLKIQPAELGDSAVYLCASSLVIGGSYNEPFFGPGTRLTVL.

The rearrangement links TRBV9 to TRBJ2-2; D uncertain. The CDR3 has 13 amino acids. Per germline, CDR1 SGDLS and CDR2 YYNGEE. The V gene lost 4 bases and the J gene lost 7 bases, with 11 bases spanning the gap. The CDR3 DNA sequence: TGTGCCAGCAGCCCTCGTGGGATCGGGGAGCTGTTTTTT. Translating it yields CASSPRGIGELFF. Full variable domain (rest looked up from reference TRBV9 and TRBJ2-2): DSGVTQTPKHLITATGQRVTLRCSPRSGDLSVYWYQQSLDQGLQFLIQYYNGEERAKGNILERFSAQQFPDLHSELNLSSLELGDSALYFCASSPRGIGELFFGEGSRLTVL.

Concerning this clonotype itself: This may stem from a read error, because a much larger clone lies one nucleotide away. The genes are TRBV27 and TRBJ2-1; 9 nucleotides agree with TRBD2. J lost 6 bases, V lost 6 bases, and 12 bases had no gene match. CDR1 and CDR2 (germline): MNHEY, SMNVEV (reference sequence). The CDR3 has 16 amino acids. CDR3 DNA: TGTGCCAGCAGCCCCTCGAAGCGGGAGGACCGCAATGAGCAGTTCTTC. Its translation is CASSPSKREDRNEQFF.

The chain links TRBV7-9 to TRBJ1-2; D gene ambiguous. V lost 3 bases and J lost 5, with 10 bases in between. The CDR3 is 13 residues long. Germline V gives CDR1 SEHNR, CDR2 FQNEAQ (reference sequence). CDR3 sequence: CASSFQGAYGYTF. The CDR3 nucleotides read TGTGCCAGCAGCTTTCAAGGAGCTTATGGCTACACCTTC.

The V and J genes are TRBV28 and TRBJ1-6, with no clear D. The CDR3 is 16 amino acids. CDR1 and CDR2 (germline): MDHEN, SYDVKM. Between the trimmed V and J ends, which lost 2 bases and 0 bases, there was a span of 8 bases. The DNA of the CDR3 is TGTGCCAGCAGTTTAACGGAAAGCTCCTATAATTCACCCCTCCACTTT. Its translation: CASSLTESSYNSPLHF.

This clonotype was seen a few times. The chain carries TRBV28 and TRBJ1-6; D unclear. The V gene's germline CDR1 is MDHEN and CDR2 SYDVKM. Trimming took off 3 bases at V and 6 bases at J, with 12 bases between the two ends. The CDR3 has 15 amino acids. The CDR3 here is CASSFDGEINSPLHF. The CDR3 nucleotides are TGTGCCAGCAGTTTTGACGGGGAAATTAATTCACCCCTCCACTTT.

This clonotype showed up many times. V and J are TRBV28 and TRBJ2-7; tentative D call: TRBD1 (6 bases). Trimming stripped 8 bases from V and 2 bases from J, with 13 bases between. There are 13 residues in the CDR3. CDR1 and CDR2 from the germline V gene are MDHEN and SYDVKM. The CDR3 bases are TGTGCCAGCGGCGTGGACAGTACCTACGAGCAGTACTTC. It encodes CASGVDSTYEQYF.

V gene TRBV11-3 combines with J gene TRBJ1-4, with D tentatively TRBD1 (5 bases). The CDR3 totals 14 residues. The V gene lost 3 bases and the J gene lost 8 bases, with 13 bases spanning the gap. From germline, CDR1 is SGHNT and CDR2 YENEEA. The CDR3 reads CASSLVGTKEKLFF. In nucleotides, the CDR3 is TGTGCCAGCAGCTTGGTAGGGACGAAGGAAAAACTGTTTTTT.